This T cell receptor beta chain was identified during a study of early T cells in non-severe SARS-CoV-2 infection. Study in general: Sequenced material consisted of bulk RNA (from unsorted whole blood), and chains were unpaired. Whole-study results and caveats: The VDJdb matching leaned toward anti-spike CD8 responses and overlooked private and CD4 specificities.

CDR1 and CDR2 from the germline V gene are SEHNR and FQNEAQ (reference sequence). This CDR3 contains 15 residues. J lost 1 base, V lost 6 bases, and 6 bases had no gene match. This clonotype was recorded many times. The antigen is undetermined. cDNA molecules, individually, were tagged with unique molecular identifiers. TCRdb passed the 5' RACE reads through MiXCR, listing each CDR3 protein once. The sample yields some 80,000 distinct CDR3 sequences, roughly an eighth seen once. The receptor was derived from an adult who was a healthcare worker with PCR-confirmed SARS-CoV-2 infection or an uninfected control (not recorded which). Sequencing was done on a sample of whole blood. The rearrangement uses TRBV7-9 and TRBJ2-3; 8 nucleotides line up with TRBD1. The CDR3 bases are TGTGCCAGCAGTTTCGGACAGGGCCGCACAGATACGCAGTATTTT. Its translation: CASSFGQGRTDTQYF.